A single sample gave rise to the 17 T cell receptor beta chains below, sequenced in a study of early T cells in non-severe SARS-CoV-2 infection (dated by TCRdb to about 2021). Library preparation employed 5' RACE. Sequencing took place on a NextSeq 500. TCRdb passed the public sequencing reads through fastp at Q25 and MiXCR, retaining productive beta sequences. CDR3 protein duplicates are merged, each entry listing the most common genes and DNA. The sample data list around 82,000 distinct CDR3 sequences, and roughly 10% of these were observed just once. The top ten clonotypes cover 4% to 5% of the sample. The sample was whole blood. Receptors were obtained from an adult who was a healthcare worker with PCR-confirmed SARS-CoV-2 infection or an uninfected control (not recorded which).

There are many counts of this clonotype. This chain connects TRBV4-2 to TRBJ1-6, with 9 bases matching TRBD1. V shed 4 bases and J 8 bases; nucleotides not matched to a gene: 6. Germline CDR1 is LGHNA and CDR2 is YNFKEQ. The CDR3 runs to 15 residues. The CDR3 spells CASSLTGGAYSPLHF. The CDR3, as DNA: TGTGCCAGCAGCCTAACAGGGGGCGCGTATTCACCCCTCCACTTT.

The chain uses TRBV19 and TRBJ2-1; 8 bases match TRBD2. Trimming took 6 bases from V and 8 from J; bases not matched to a gene: 9. Germline lookup yields CDR1 LNHDA and CDR2 SQIVND (reference sequence). The CDR3 is made up of 14 amino acids. CDR3 DNA: TGTGCCAGTAGCTTAGCGGGGCCCTGGGATGAGCAGTTCTTC. The encoded protein is CASSLAGPWDEQFF.

There are many counts of this clonotype. The V and J genes are TRBV5-1 and TRBJ2-3, with TRBD1 matching 10 bases. V was clipped by 4 bases and J by 6 bases; unmatched bases: 5. Germline CDR1 is SGHRS and CDR2 is YFSETQ. The CDR3 contains 14 residues. The CDR3 reads CASSTDRGHDTQYF. The CDR3 DNA reads as TGCGCCAGCAGCACCGACAGGGGGCACGATACGCAGTATTTT.

About this clonotype: Since a much larger clone is just one base distant, this may be a read error. This chain connects TRBV6-5 to TRBJ1-2; no reliable D call. V was clipped by 4 bases and J by 3 bases, with 12 bases between them. This CDR3 is 14 amino acids long. The V gene's germline CDR1 is MNHEY and CDR2 SVGAGI. The CDR3 loop is CASSWSRSHYGYTF. The CDR3 DNA reads TGTGCCAGCAGTTGGTCACGGTCACACTATGGCTACACCTTC.

This clonotype appeared a few times. This rearrangement joins TRBV3-1 to TRBJ1-4; D perhaps matches TRBD1 (6 bases). V lost 3 bases, J lost 0 bases, and 8 bases lay in between. The CDR3 extends over 15 amino acids. The germline CDR1 and CDR2 sequences are LGHDT and YNNKEL (reference sequence). This CDR3 is CASSQTGATNEKLFF. Here the CDR3 DNA reads TGTGCCAGCAGCCAGACAGGTGCAACTAATGAAAAACTGTTTTTT.

Notes on this clonotype: This may be a read error: a much more frequent sequence differs by one nucleotide. The J gene is TRBJ2-7, the V gene TRBV6-1, with unresolved D. The CDR3 is 10 residues long. CDR1 and CDR2 (germline): MNHNS, SASEGT. V gave up 11 bases and J gave up 5 bases, with 10 bases separating them. The CDR3 DNA reads as TGTGCCCCATACCATAACGAGCAGTACTTC. Amino acid sequence: CAPYHNEQYF.

Here the CDR3 reads CIPGGQFTDTQYF. The CDR3, as DNA: TGCATCCCTGGGGGGCAGTTCACAGATACGCAGTATTTT. The V gene is TRBV20-1, the J gene TRBJ2-3; D tentatively reads TRBD1 or TRBD2 (6 bases each). The CDR3 length is 13 residues. Germline CDR1 is DFQATT and CDR2 is SNEGSKA (reference sequence).

This clonotype has more than one count but fewer than ten. The CDR3: CASSLARYNEQFF. Here the CDR3 DNA reads TGCGCCAGCAGCTTGGCGCGGTACAATGAGCAGTTCTTC. The genes are TRBV5-1 and TRBJ2-1, with D hard to call. The V end was cut by 0 bases, the J end by 4 bases, with 5 bases between. The germline V gene has CDR1 SGHRS and CDR2 YFSETQ. The CDR3 loop spans 13 amino acids.

The chain employs TRBV6-1 and TRBJ1-2, with a weak D call TRBD1 (6 bases). CDR3 length: 12 residues. V was pared by 8 bases and J by 8 bases, with 15 bases between. Germline values: CDR1 MNHNS, CDR2 SASEGT. For the CDR3, the DNA is TGTGCCAGCCGCCAAGGGGGAATCGGCTACACCTTC. It yields the protein CASRQGGIGYTF.

The chain has TRBV18 and TRBJ2-1; D call uncertain. The CDR3 is 14 amino acids. Germline V gene sequence: CDR1 KGHSH, CDR2 LQKENI. Trimming pared 0 bases from V and 9 bases from J, leaving 12 bases between. CDR3 residues: CASSPPSESGEQFF. The CDR3 DNA reads TGTGCCAGCTCACCACCGTCGGAATCTGGTGAGCAGTTCTTC.

There are a few counts of this clonotype. The V call is TRBV14, the J call TRBJ2-4; 8 bases line up with TRBD1. J was trimmed by 7 bases and V by 2 bases; bases with no gene match: 4. Germline V gene lookup returns CDR1 SGHDN and CDR2 FVKESK. The CDR3 runs 14 residues. CDR3 DNA sequence: TGTGCCAGCAGCCAAACCACAGGGGGGAACATTCAGTACTTC. Its translation: CASSQTTGGNIQYF.

The chain uses TRBV29-1 and TRBJ2-3; 7 positions agree with TRBD2. After removal of 7 bases from V and 2 bases from J, the junction contained 6 bases not matched to a gene. CDR3 length: 13 residues. Germline values: CDR1 SQVTM, CDR2 ANQGSEA. The CDR3 protein is CSARLATTDTQYF. The DNA for the CDR3 is TGCAGCGCCCGACTAGCTACCACAGATACGCAGTATTTT.

This chain uses TRBV10-3 with TRBJ2-5; 12 bases match TRBD1. V shed 6 bases, J shed 1 base, and the junction held 9 bases outside the gene matches. CDR3 length equals 17 residues. The germline V gene has CDR1 ENHRY and CDR2 SYGVKD. The CDR3, as DNA: TGTGCCATCAGCCCGGGACAGGGGGCCATATCCCAAGAGACCCAGTACTTC. Its protein product is CAISPGQGAISQETQYF.

There are a few counts of this clonotype. V is TRBV15 and J is TRBJ1-2; D not certain. V lost 1 base to trimming and J lost 7 bases, with 13 bases between them. The CDR3 runs 14 residues. Germline CDR1 is LNHNV and CDR2 is YYDKDF (reference sequence). The CDR3, as DNA: TGTGCCACCAGCAGAGCTGCGGGCGGTGGTGGCTACACCTTC. It encodes CATSRAAGGGGYTF.

This clonotype was counted a few times. V is TRBV5-4 and J is TRBJ2-5; TRBD2 agrees at 12 bases. V dropped 2 bases and J dropped 6; count of bases not matched to a gene: 8. In germline, CDR1 is SGHNT, CDR2 YYREEE (reference sequence). This CDR3 region has 16 residues. The CDR3, as DNA: TGTGCCAGCAGCTTTTGGACTAGCGGGATATCCAAGACCCAGTACTTC. Protein product: CASSFWTSGISKTQYF.

V usage is TRBV11-3 and J usage is TRBJ2-1; 11 bases are a match to TRBD1. The CDR3 contains 15 residues. V lost 5 bases, J lost 4 bases, and 4 bases stayed unmatched. Germline V gene data show CDR1 as SGHNT and CDR2 as YENEEA. The CDR3 loop is CASSPGQGEYNEQFF. The DNA of the CDR3 is TGTGCCAGCAGCCCGGGACAGGGGGAGTACAATGAGCAGTTCTTC.

This clonotype was detected a few times. The V and J genes are TRBV19 and TRBJ2-3; D is possibly TRBD2 (6 bases). Germline V gene lookup returns CDR1 LNHDA and CDR2 SQIVND (reference sequence). V was clipped by 5 bases and J by 4 bases, with 10 bases between them. The CDR3 spans 13 residues. The CDR3 DNA follows: TGTGCCAGTAGTTTCGGCGGGGCAGATACGCAGTATTTT. Its protein is CASSFGGADTQYF.